One T cell receptor beta chain is described in this entry. Its cognate antigen is unknown. Germline V gene lookup returns CDR1 MNHEY and CDR2 SMNVEV (reference sequence). This CDR3 has 13 amino acids. V lost 5 bases to trimming and J lost 7 bases; unmatched junction nucleotides: 8. The PCR used 60 Vbeta and 13 Jbeta primers. Method: immunoSEQ multiplex PCR; TCRdb's copy keeps in-frame clones and lacks some. Of under 150,000 clones in the sample, 77% were seen once. The source of the sample is a study of cytomegalovirus exposure and HLA in healthy donors. Study conclusions and caveats: In a later analysis, a missense DCLRE1C variant was linked to TCR beta V- and J-gene trimming. In a later analysis, compared with equally common non-associated chains, HLA-associated beta chains were more expanded.

The sequence derives from a woman aged 40 to 50 in good health and CMV-seronegative. V and J are TRBV27 and TRBJ2-7, with TRBD1 matching over 7 bases. Sequencing was done on a sample of PBMCs. The CDR3 loop is CASSTRQGWEQYF. The CDR3, as DNA: TGTGCCAGCAGTACCAGACAGGGTTGGGAGCAGTACTTC.